This section outlines one TCR beta chain sequence together with its context. Germline CDR1 is SGHVS and CDR2 is FNYEAQ. There are 17 residues in the CDR3. TCRdb reprocessed the 5' RACE reads, with one entry per CDR3 protein and no DNA. This repertoire includes 550,000 to 600,000 distinct CDR3 sequences. The data originate from a study of T cells expressing NK-cell markers. The chain has TRBV7-6 and TRBJ1-4; the D call from TCRdb, TRBD1, cannot be confirmed without DNA. Sequencing was carried out using blood T cells: a sorted CD56 or NKG2C T cell subset, CD4+ or CD8+ T cells, or bulk PBMC T cells (not recorded which). The clonotype was recovered from a man aged 18 to 29 in good health. This CDR3 is CASSSFQGARNNEKLFF.